The rows below give T cell receptor beta chains drawn from one sample of a study of CD8 T cells in Susac syndrome. MiXCR was run by TCRdb on the immunoSEQ multiplex PCR reads, yielding one entry per CDR3 protein. The data contain just under 95,000 distinct CDR3 sequences, around 94% of them singletons. Sequencing used CD4+ T cells from PBMCs. These receptors were taken from a human donor with Susac syndrome. The CDR3 runs from the conserved cysteine through the conserved F or W. A D gene is named only where the DNA matches it firmly. Some rows mark clone size as missing; the rest say once, few, many or name a class of expanded clone.

abundance,d_gene,v_gene,j_gene,CDR3aa,CDR3nt
-,TRBD1,TRBV9,TRBJ2-7,CASSVTGEQSEQYF,TGTGCCAGCAGCGTCACAGGGGAACAAAGTGAGCAGTACTTC
few,TRBD2,TRBV5-1,TRBJ2-1,CASSLVASGGSYNEQFF,TGCGCCAGCAGCTTGGTGGCTAGCGGGGGGTCCTACAATGAGCAGTTCTTC
-,-,TRBV29-1,TRBJ2-1,CSVELVRAYNEQFF,TGCAGCGTTGAACTCGTGCGGGCCTACAATGAGCAGTTCTTC
-,TRBD2,TRBV20-1,TRBJ2-3,CSARSTSGYTDTQYF,TGCAGTGCTAGATCGACTAGCGGGTACACAGATACGCAGTATTTT
-,-,TRBV30,TRBJ1-5,CAWSLGNQPQHF,TGTGCCTGGAGTCTGGGGAATCAGCCCCAGCATTTT
-,-,TRBV29-1,TRBJ1-4,CSGAGANEKLFF,TGCAGCGGGGCGGGGGCTAATGAAAAACTGTTTTTT
-,TRBD1,TRBV6-5,TRBJ2-4,CASSSIDRELSKNIQYF,TGTGCCAGCAGTTCCATCGACAGGGAGCTATCCAAAAACATTCAGTACTTC
-,TRBD1,TRBV3-1,TRBJ2-3,CASYPGTGITDTQYF,TGTGCCAGCTACCCCGGGACAGGGATCACAGATACGCAGTATTTT
-,TRBD1,TRBV5-1,TRBJ1-6,CASRFQAGQGNSPLHF,TGCGCCAGCAGGTTTCAAGCGGGACAGGGGAATTCACCCCTCCACTTT
-,-,TRBV14,TRBJ2-7,CASSRRQLSYEQYF,TGTGCCAGCAGCCGCCGCCAGCTTTCCTACGAGCAGTACTTC
-,-,TRBV28,TRBJ1-5,CASSLSQGIFSNQPQHF,TGTGCCAGCAGTTTATCGCAGGGGATCTTTAGCAATCAGCCCCAGCATTTT
-,-,TRBV6-5,TRBJ2-5,CASSYSRLKETQYF,TGTGCCAGCAGTTACTCTAGACTAAAAGAGACCCAGTACTTC
-,TRBD1,TRBV12-3/TRBV12-4,TRBJ2-2,CASSFWQGASGELFF,TGTGCCAGCAGTTTTTGGCAGGGGGCGAGCGGGGAGCTGTTTTTT
once,-,TRBV12-3/TRBV12-4,TRBJ2-5,CASSFGQRQETQYF,TGTGCCAGCAGTTTCGGACAGAGGCAAGAGACCCAGTACTTC
-,-,TRBV29-1,TRBJ2-5,CSVSWGPTWSGETQYF,TGCAGCGTCTCCTGGGGGCCGACGTGGAGTGGGGAGACCCAGTACTTC
-,-,TRBV6-5,TRBJ1-6,CASSLSARGSYNSPLHF,TGTGCCAGCAGTTTATCGGCCCGAGGGTCCTATAATTCACCCCTCCACTTT
-,-,TRBV1,TRBJ2-7,CSRGYAVLAGETYEQYF,TGCAGCAGGGGATACGCCGTGCTAGCGGGGGAAACCTACGAGCAGTACTTC
once,-,TRBV30,TRBJ2-3,CAWNPGANTQYF,TGTGCCTGGAATCCAGGGGCTAATACGCAGTATTTT
-,-,TRBV11-2,TRBJ2-7,CASSWGSSTYEQYF,TGTGCCAGCAGCTGGGGTAGCTCTACCTACGAGCAGTACTTC
-,TRBD2,TRBV9,TRBJ2-3,CASSVLTSGGTDTQYF,TGTGCCAGCAGCGTCCTGACTAGCGGGGGTACAGATACGCAGTATTTT
-,TRBD1,TRBV7-9,TRBJ1-1,CASSRGGVNTEAFF,TGTGCCAGCAGCAGAGGGGGCGTGAACACTGAAGCTTTCTTT
-,-,TRBV5-4,TRBJ1-4,CASSLSPTTNEKLFF,TGTGCCAGCAGCTTATCTCCCACAACTAATGAAAAACTGTTTTTT
-,-,TRBV13,TRBJ1-3,CASSLPITGIGNTIYF,TGTGCCAGCAGCCTACCCATAACAGGGATCGGAAACACCATATATTTT
-,-,TRBV30,TRBJ2-7,CAWSMEFRLSYEQYF,TGTGCCTGGAGTATGGAGTTCAGACTCTCCTACGAGCAGTACTTC
-,-,TRBV28,TRBJ2-7,CASSLSGFGEQYF,TGTGCCAGCAGTTTATCAGGGTTTGGTGAGCAGTACTTC
-,-,TRBV11-2,TRBJ1-2,CASSLDPGYGYTF,TGTGCCAGCAGCTTAGATCCCGGTTATGGCTACACCTTC
-,-,TRBV21-1,TRBJ1-1,CASSIRKRNTEAFF,TGTGCCAGCAGCATCAGGAAAAGGAACACTGAAGCTTTCTTT
-,-,TRBV19,TRBJ2-5,CASSIGRRETQYF,TGTGCCAGTAGTATAGGAAGGAGGGAGACCCAGTACTTC
once,-,TRBV18,TRBJ1-1,CASSQDPNTEAFF,TGTGCCAGCTCTCAAGACCCGAACACTGAAGCTTTCTTT
-,-,TRBV30,TRBJ2-3,CAWRVGGGTDTQYF,TGTGCCTGGAGGGTAGGGGGTGGAACAGATACGCAGTATTTT
-,-,TRBV12-3/TRBV12-4,TRBJ1-3,CASSFDLGGNTIYF,TGTGCCAGCAGTTTCGATCTTGGAGGAAACACCATATATTTT
-,TRBD1,TRBV5-4,TRBJ2-7,CASSPRSGTGVEQYF,TGTGCCAGCAGCCCGCGCTCCGGGACAGGGGTCGAGCAGTACTTC
once,-,TRBV4-1,TRBJ2-7,CASSLGHGINEQYF,TGCGCCAGCAGCCTGGGACATGGCATCAATGAGCAGTACTTC
-,TRBD1,TRBV30,TRBJ1-2,CAWTGGPYGYTF,TGTGCCTGGACAGGGGGCCCCTATGGCTACACCTTC
-,-,TRBV4-3,TRBJ1-1,CASSHYSRNTEAFF,TGCGCCAGCAGCCACTACAGCCGGAACACTGAAGCTTTCTTT
few,-,TRBV6-6,TRBJ1-2,CASSTGTGNGYTF,TGTGCCAGCAGTACTGGTACAGGGAATGGCTACACCTTC
-,TRBD2,TRBV20-1,TRBJ2-3,CSAPAGGSTDTQYF,TGCAGTGCTCCAGCGGGGGGGAGCACAGATACGCAGTATTTT
-,TRBD1,TRBV27,TRBJ2-5,CASSSQGQSLETQYF,TGTGCCAGCAGTTCCCAGGGACAGAGCTTAGAGACCCAGTACTTC
-,-,TRBV10-3,TRBJ1-5,CAIGGVEGRQPQHF,TGTGCCATCGGAGGGGTGGAGGGCCGGCAGCCCCAGCATTTT
-,-,TRBV5-4,TRBJ2-3,CASSLAARDTQYF,TGTGCCAGCAGCTTGGCAGCACGGGATACGCAGTATTTT
-,TRBD1,TRBV24-1,TRBJ2-7,CATSGKRDRGGCEQYF,TGTGCCACCAGTGGCAAGCGGGACAGGGGCGGTTGTGAGCAGTACTTC
-,-,TRBV20-1,TRBJ1-2,CSATAGIDGYTF,TGCAGTGCTACAGCAGGGATAGATGGCTACACCTTC
-,-,TRBV19,TRBJ1-2,CASSTQRADANYGYTF,TGTGCCAGTAGTACCCAACGGGCTGATGCTAACTATGGCTACACCTTC
-,-,TRBV11-2,TRBJ1-6,CASSLDRGDSPLHF,TGTGCCAGCAGCTTAGATCGGGGGGATTCACCCCTCCACTTT
-,TRBD1,TRBV9,TRBJ1-4,CASSAAGTGDNEKLFF,TGTGCCAGCAGCGCTGCCGGGACAGGGGATAATGAAAAACTGTTTTTT
-,TRBD2,TRBV5-6,TRBJ2-3,CASSLRAGSGDTQYF,TGTGCCAGCAGCCTTAGAGCGGGGTCGGGCGATACGCAGTATTTT
-,-,TRBV7-2,TRBJ1-2,CASSFDINYGYTF,TGTGCCAGCAGCTTTGATATTAACTATGGCTACACCTTC
-,TRBD1,TRBV9,TRBJ2-3,CASSFWDRYTDTQYF,TGTGCCAGCAGCTTTTGGGACAGATACACAGATACGCAGTATTTT
-,-,TRBV10-3,TRBJ2-5,CAISRGLAGETQYF,TGTGCCATCAGTCGAGGCTTAGCAGGGGAGACCCAGTACTTC
-,-,TRBV20-1,TRBJ1-5,CSARERTDSNQPQHF,TGCAGTGCTAGAGAGAGGACAGATAGCAATCAGCCCCAGCATTTT
-,-,TRBV7-2,TRBJ2-1,CASTLTSSYNEQFF,TGTGCCAGCACCCTGACAAGCTCCTACAATGAGCAGTTCTTC
-,TRBD1,TRBV28,TRBJ1-2,CASSSGQTNYGYTF,TGTGCCAGCAGTTCGGGACAGACTAACTATGGCTACACCTTC